This T cell receptor (beta chain) derives from a study of blood T cell repertoires in COVID-19 (TCRdb year 2020). In terms of the full investigation: Samples covering the acute and convalescent phases of COVID-19 were provided by collaborators in the United States, Italy and Spain. Where available, HLA class I and class II types were taken from metadata supplied by the sample provider and were not determined by assay-based typing. The material from the prospective study consisted of cDNA or gDNA derived from T cells, B-cell-depleted T cells, or PBMCs. The dataset comprised deeply sampled blood TCRbeta repertoires from subjects exposed to, actively infected with, or recovered from COVID-19. Sample metadata almost always included a de-identified subject ID, COVID-19 status, age in years and sex. Samples were obtained from the ongoing ImmuneRACE study (first 160 participants) and from over a thousand subjects provided by 6 global collaborators. The repertoires were released in a freely available public database intended as a resource for research on the immune response to SARS-CoV-2. Overall study outcomes, separate from this receptor: How much clinical and demographic metadata was included differed by source and by participant, and the metadata was provided uncurated.

In the case of this clone: The antigen this receptor binds is unknown. No much larger clone is present one base from it, and per-base qualities are unavailable.

TCRbeta CDR3 regions were amplified from genomic DNA using the immunoSEQ Assay, a bias-controlled multiplex PCR. The study's processing was this. The number of nucleated cells in each sample was estimated by amplification of reference gene primers within the assay. To quantify the absolute abundance of each unique TCRbeta CDR3 rearrangement, sequence reads were collapsed and filtered. For each sample, productive Simpson clonality was calculated as the square root of Simpson's diversity index across productive rearrangements. TCRdb took over this immuneACCESS table, retaining in-frame rearrangements with V and J assigned. Such tables are incomplete; in checked studies, under half of the missing clones stem from an unresolved V gene, and the remainder is unexplained. Clone size and V and J calls were adopted from that table, with D and trimming inferred from the DNA. The table for this sample lists approximately 280,000 clones; 70% to 90% of them were counted only once. 9% to 9.5% of the sample comes from the top ten.

Each collaborating institution followed its own protocols to collect whole blood in K2EDTA tubes. For TCRbeta analysis, collaborators shipped samples as frozen whole blood, isolated PBMCs, or DNA extracted from either of those sample types. Based on the germline V gene (reference sequence), the CDR1 and CDR2 sequences are SGHNT and YYREEE. V sheds 1 base and J sheds 1 base, leaving 9 bases between their ends. The CDR3 spans 14 residues, from the cysteine through the phenylalanine. Just CDR3 DNA is preserved here, 42 bases in frame from base 1. Material for sequencing was peripheral blood. This receptor was taken from a man between 18 and 35 years old with active or convalescent COVID-19. This receptor chain uses TRBV5-4 and TRBJ2-7, with the identity of the D gene unclear. The CDR3 is CASSLRGQSYEQYF. In nucleotide form, the sequence is TGTGCCAGCAGCTTGCGTGGGCAATCCTACGAGCAGTACTTC.